These T cell receptor beta chains were read from a single sample in a study of cytomegalovirus exposure and HLA in healthy donors. Produced via immunoSEQ multiplex PCR; TCRdb's table is partial and in-frame only. The sample has some 140,000 clones; around 80% are singletons. The specimen was PBMCs. These receptors were collected from a male donor in good health and CMV-seropositive. CDR3s include the opening cysteine and the closing phenylalanine or tryptophan. Each record gives: D gene, J gene, V gene, clone size, CDR3 DNA, CDR3 protein. A D gene is named only where the DNA matches it firmly. Clone size appears in some rows only: once, few, many, or a class for an expanded clone.

- | TRBJ2-5 | TRBV6-1 | - | TGTGCCAGCAGGCCGGTGGGGGGGGCAGGGGAGACCCAGTACTTC | CASRPVGGAGETQYF
- | TRBJ2-1 | TRBV19 | - | TGTGCCAGTAGTAGCCAGGGGAGGGTGAATGAGCAGTTCTTC | CASSSQGRVNEQFF
TRBD1 | TRBJ2-1 | TRBV7-9 | - | TGTGCCAGCAGCAGTACAGGGGCCTACAATGAGCAGTTCTTC | CASSSTGAYNEQFF
TRBD1 | TRBJ1-4 | TRBV18 | once | TGTGCCAGCTCACTGGACAGGGGGGATGAAAAACTGTTTTTT | CASSLDRGDEKLFF
- | TRBJ1-1 | TRBV28 | - | TGTGCCAGCAGTTTAAGAGGGACTGAAGCTTTCTTT | CASSLRGTEAFF
- | TRBJ2-7 | TRBV4-3 | once | TGCGCCAGCAGCCGAGAGGCCAGGGGCCACGAGCAGTACTTC | CASSREARGHEQYF
- | TRBJ2-7 | TRBV27 | once | TGTGCCAGCAGTTACCAGGTGGCTGGAAGCTCCTACGAGCAGTACTTC | CASSYQVAGSSYEQYF
- | TRBJ1-2 | TRBV6-1 | - | TGTGCCAGCAGTGAAGCTCTCGGGGATGACTATGGCTACACCTTC | CASSEALGDDYGYTF
TRBD1 | TRBJ1-1 | TRBV6-5 | - | TGTGCCAGCAGTTACGCAGGGGGTAACACTGAAGCTTTCTTT | CASSYAGGNTEAFF
- | TRBJ2-3 | TRBV5-4 | - | TGTGCCAGCAGCTTGGACAGGGCTACCACAGATACGCAGTATTTT | CASSLDRATTDTQYF
TRBD1 | TRBJ1-2 | TRBV29-1 | - | TGCAGCGTTGGGCCTCACAGGGGGCGTTATGGCTACACCTTC | CSVGPHRGRYGYTF
TRBD2 | TRBJ2-2 | TRBV5-5 | - | TGTGCCAGCAGCCCCCCGGGGAGGGCCGGGGAGCTGTTTTTT | CASSPPGRAGELFF
TRBD2 | TRBJ2-5 | TRBV5-1 | - | TGCGCCAGCAGCTACGCTAGCGGCCAAGAGACCCAGTACTTC | CASSYASGQETQYF
- | TRBJ2-3 | TRBV18 | - | TGTGCCAGCTCACCCCAGAGGCGCGATACGCAGTATTTT | CASSPQRRDTQYF
TRBD1 | TRBJ2-7 | TRBV28 | - | TGTGCCAGCAGTACAGCCGGGACAGGGTATCGGGGCGAGCAGTACTTC | CASSTAGTGYRGEQYF
TRBD1 | TRBJ1-2 | TRBV7-2 | - | TGTGCCAGCAGCTTAGCCGGGACAGACTATGGCTACACCTTC | CASSLAGTDYGYTF
- | TRBJ1-1 | TRBV10-3 | - | TGTGCCATCAGTGAGTCGGAGGGTGCTGAAGCTTTCTTT | CAISESEGAEAFF
- | TRBJ1-3 | TRBV2 | - | TGTGCCATCCCTAGGGGGGGCTCTGGAAACACCATATATTTT | CAIPRGGSGNTIYF
- | TRBJ1-2 | TRBV6-5 | few | TGTGCCAGCACCTCCCTGAGGGAAAACTATGGCTACACCTTC | CASTSLRENYGYTF
TRBD2 | TRBJ2-7 | TRBV30 | - | TGTGCCTGGAGATCAGAAGGGACTAGGGCGGCCGAGCAGTACTTC | CAWRSEGTRAAEQYF
- | TRBJ2-7 | TRBV4-1 | - | TGCGCCAGCAGCCAAGGCAGGGCTAGCTCCTACGAGCAGTACTTC | CASSQGRASSYEQYF
- | TRBJ2-5 | TRBV5-1 | - | TGCGCCAGTAGATCTTTCAGCGAGTACCAAGAGACCCAGTACTTC | CASRSFSEYQETQYF
- | TRBJ2-4 | TRBV28 | - | TGTGCCAGCAGTTACCAGAAAAACATTCAGTACTTC | CASSYQKNIQYF
- | TRBJ2-7 | TRBV14 | - | TGTGCCAGCAGCCAAGGTCTAGCGCTACACTACGAGCAGTACTTC | CASSQGLALHYEQYF
TRBD1 | TRBJ2-7 | TRBV7-2 | - | TGTGCCAGCACCATCCGGACAGGGTCCTTCTACGAGCAGTACTTC | CASTIRTGSFYEQYF
- | TRBJ1-4 | TRBV15 | - | TGTGCCACCAGCTATAGTAATGAAAAACTGTTTTTT | CATSYSNEKLFF
TRBD2 | TRBJ2-1 | TRBV2 | few | TGTGCCAGCAGTACTAGCGGGTCATTGAATGAGCAGTTCTTC | CASSTSGSLNEQFF
- | TRBJ1-5 | TRBV14 | - | TGTGCCAGCAGACAGACGTATAGCAATCAGCCCCAGCATTTT | CASRQTYSNQPQHF
- | TRBJ1-3 | TRBV6-5 | - | TGTGCCAGCAGGGCAGGGGATCTATTTGGAAACACCATATATTTT | CASRAGDLFGNTIYF
TRBD2 | TRBJ2-7 | TRBV28 | - | TGTGCCAGCAGTCCCTCCGGGCTAGCGGGAGGGGGTTTTCGCGAGCAGTACTTC | CASSPSGLAGGGFREQYF
- | TRBJ2-3 | TRBV15 | - | TGTGCCACCAGCAGAGATCACCGGGGGACGCAGTATTTT | CATSRDHRGTQYF
- | TRBJ2-2 | TRBV7-2 | - | TGTGCCAGCAGCTTGGAGGGGACGAACACCGGGGAGCTGTTTTTT | CASSLEGTNTGELFF
TRBD1 | TRBJ1-2 | TRBV9 | - | TGTGCCAGCAGCGGAGGAGGACAGGGCGGTTTTTTCTTTGGCTACACCTTC | CASSGGGQGGFFFGYTF
TRBD1 | TRBJ1-4 | TRBV19 | few | TGTGCCAGTACCCAAAGACAGGGATTTGAAAAACTGTTTTTT | CASTQRQGFEKLFF
TRBD2 | TRBJ2-1 | TRBV7-2 | - | TGTGCCAGCAGCTTCTCAGGGCTAGCGGGATCGGAGCAGTTCTTC | CASSFSGLAGSEQFF
TRBD2 | TRBJ2-7 | TRBV5-1 | once | TGCGCCAGCAGCTTGAAGCTAGCGGGAGGGCCGGGAAGCCACGAGCAGTACTTC | CASSLKLAGGPGSHEQYF
- | TRBJ2-2 | TRBV4-2 | - | TGTGCCAGCAGCCAAGATCAAGCCTACCAGGGGGGGGAGCTGTTTTTT | CASSQDQAYQGGELFF
- | TRBJ1-6 | TRBV7-3 | once | TGTGCCAGCAGCTCCGCGGGACTAGTAAGTTCACCCCTCCACTTT | CASSSAGLVSSPLHF
- | TRBJ1-1 | TRBV18 | few | TGTGCCAGCTCACCACGCGGGGACGATGATGAAGCTTTCTTT | CASSPRGDDDEAFF
TRBD1 | TRBJ1-2 | TRBV6-5 | - | TGTGCCAGCAGACCCGGGACAGGGTTTAACTATGGCTACACCTTC | CASRPGTGFNYGYTF
TRBD2 | TRBJ2-2 | TRBV19 | - | TGTGCCAGTAGTTGGCCCCGGACTAGCGACACCGGGGAGCTGTTTTTT | CASSWPRTSDTGELFF
- | TRBJ1-2 | TRBV10-3 | - | TGTGCCATCAGTGAGGGGGGCGCGGACTATGGCTACACCTTC | CAISEGGADYGYTF